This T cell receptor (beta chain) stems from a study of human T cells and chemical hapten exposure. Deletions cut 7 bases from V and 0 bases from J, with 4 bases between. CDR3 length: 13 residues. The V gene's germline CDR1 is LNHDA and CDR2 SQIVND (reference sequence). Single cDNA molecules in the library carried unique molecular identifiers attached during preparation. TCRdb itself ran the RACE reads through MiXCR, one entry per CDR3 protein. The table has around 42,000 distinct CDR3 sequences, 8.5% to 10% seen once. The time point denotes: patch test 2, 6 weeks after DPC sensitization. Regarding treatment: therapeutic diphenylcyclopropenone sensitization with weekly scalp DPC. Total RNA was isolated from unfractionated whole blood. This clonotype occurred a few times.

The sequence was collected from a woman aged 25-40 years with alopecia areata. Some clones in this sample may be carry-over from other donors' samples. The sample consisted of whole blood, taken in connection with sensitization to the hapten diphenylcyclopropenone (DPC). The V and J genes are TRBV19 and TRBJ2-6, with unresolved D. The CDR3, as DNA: TGTGCCAGTATGTTCTCTGGGGCCAACGTCCTGACTTTC. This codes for CASMFSGANVLTF.